This note documents a single T cell receptor (beta chain) sequence. The CDR3 extends over 14 amino acids. Trimming removed 3 bases at V and 5 bases at J, with 11 bases between. This entry is derived from a study of CD8 T cells in Susac syndrome. RNA amounts of about 0.45 to 1 ug underwent reverse transcription with random hexamers. Amplification of TCR beta CDR3 across 54 Vbeta and 13 Jbeta was performed with immunoSEQ multiplex PCR. In TCRdb, the immunoSEQ multiplex PCR reads were re-called with MiXCR into one record per CDR3 protein. In the table there are about 140,000 distinct CDR3 sequences, around 94% of which are singletons. Negative isolation was used for CD8+ and CD4+ T cells, and FACS enrichment was applied to TEMRA cells.

Sequencing was done on a sample of CD4+ T cells from PBMCs. V is TRBV12-3 or TRBV12-4 and J is TRBJ2-1; D call uncertain. The sequence came from a human donor in good health. The CDR3 nucleotides read TGTGCCAGCAGTTTTACTTCTCGGGACAATGAGCAGTTCTTC. Translating gives CASSFTSRDNEQFF.